These 14 T cell receptor beta chains were all obtained from the same sample, sequenced in a study of T cell repertoires in cytomegalovirus infection. TCRdb re-derived calls from the reads in MiXCR, one entry per CDR3 protein. Altogether nearly 650,000 distinct CDR3 sequences are present, around 24% being singletons, with the ten largest covering 8%. Sequenced: CD8+ T cells from PBMCs. The receptors were gathered from a human donor in good health (CMV status not recorded). Some clones in this sample may be carry-over from other donors' samples.

This clonotype appeared a few times. The chain recombines TRBV7-3 with TRBJ2-5, with D perhaps TRBD1 or TRBD2 (5 bases each). Germline CDR1 is SGHTA and CDR2 is FQGTGA. The CDR3 has 14 residues. The V and J ends lost 5 bases and 1 base respectively, with 11 bases between them. The CDR3 bases are TGTGCCAGCAGCCCCCGGGGCCCCCAAGAGACCCAGTACTTC. Translating it yields CASSPRGPQETQYF.

This clonotype appeared many times. CDR3 DNA sequence: TGTGCCAGCAGTTTATCGATAGGTGGGAATGAAAAACTGTTTTTT. Amino acid sequence: CASSLSIGGNEKLFF. The chain uses TRBV6-1 and TRBJ1-4; D gene unclear. The CDR3 runs 15 residues. Trimming took off 5 bases at V and 5 bases at J, with 15 bases between the two ends. Germline V gene lookup returns CDR1 MNHNS and CDR2 SASEGT.

The table lists this clonotype with many counts. The V call is TRBV7-6, the J call TRBJ1-4; 7 bases are shared with TRBD1. This CDR3 is built from 13 residues. The V gene end was trimmed by 7 bases and the J gene end by 5 bases; junction bases not matched to a gene: 4. Germline values: CDR1 SGHVS, CDR2 FNYEAQ. The CDR3 here is CASNAGGNEKLFF. The CDR3 coding sequence is TGTGCCAGCAACGCAGGGGGGAATGAAAAACTGTTTTTT.

The chain combines TRBV24-1 with TRBJ2-1; D remains unclear. This CDR3 comprises 14 residues. Per germline, CDR1 KGHDR and CDR2 SFDVKD. Trimming took 4 bases from V and 5 from J, leaving 11 bases between them. CDR3 region: CATSERTEHNEQFF. CDR3 DNA: TGTGCCACCAGTGAGAGAACCGAGCACAATGAGCAGTTCTTC.

The chain joins TRBV18 to TRBJ1-2, with D possibly being TRBD1 (5 bases). The CDR3 spans 15 residues. Germline assignment: CDR1 KGHSH and CDR2 LQKENI. The V end was cut by 4 bases, the J end by 4 bases, with 16 bases between. The CDR3, as DNA: TGTGCCAGCTCACTGCTTGGGACCACCTCCTATGGCTACACCTTC. Protein: CASSLLGTTSYGYTF.

On this clonotype: A much larger clone lies a single base off, so this may be a read error. The CDR3 DNA follows: TGTGCCAGCAGCTCCCGACTAGCGGACATGATCCAAGTTACGCAGTATTTT. As protein: CASSSRLADMIQVTQYF. The chain uses TRBV7-3 and TRBJ2-3; TRBD2 matches 9 bases. V was pared by 4 bases and J by 8 bases, with 16 bases of the junction left unmatched. Germline values: CDR1 SGHTA, CDR2 FQGTGA. There are 17 residues in the CDR3.

In its sample, this clonotype was seen many times. This sequence joins TRBV12-3 or TRBV12-4 and TRBJ1-5, with 9 bases fitting TRBD1. The CDR3 is 18 amino acids. V trimming: 3 bases; J trimming: 3 bases; junction bases outside the gene matches: 12. Here the CDR3 reads CASSFEFEGTGNNQPQHF. The CDR3 DNA is TGTGCCAGCAGTTTCGAGTTCGAAGGGACAGGGAACAATCAGCCCCAGCATTTT.

For this clonotype: Possible read error: a much larger clone is one base away. The chain links TRBV5-6 to TRBJ2-7, with D possibly matching TRBD1 (5 bases). The germline V gene encodes CDR1 SGHDT and CDR2 YYEEEE. V was shortened by 2 bases and J by 5 bases, with 8 bases between the two germline ends. This CDR3 spans 12 amino acids. The CDR3 DNA sequence: TGTGCCAGCAGCTTAGCAGGGAACGAGCAGTACGTC. Its protein product is CASSLAGNEQYV.

This clonotype was seen repeatedly, ten times or more. The DNA for the CDR3 is TGTGCCAGCAGACCGGACAGACCTTATAATTCACCCCTCCACTTT. Amino acids: CASRPDRPYNSPLHF. The V and J genes are TRBV12-3 or TRBV12-4 and TRBJ1-6, with D perhaps TRBD1 (6 bases). This CDR3 comprises 15 residues. The V and J ends lost 6 bases and 4 bases respectively, with 13 bases between them.

The chain has TRBV5-5 and TRBJ1-1, with D uncertain. Trimming pared 4 bases from V and 1 base from J, leaving 14 bases between. This CDR3 is built from 15 residues. Germline V gene data show CDR1 as SGHKS and CDR2 as YYEKEE (reference sequence). DNA for the CDR3: TGTGCCAGCAGCCTCCACGGGAGACCGAACACTGAAGCTTTCTTT. It encodes CASSLHGRPNTEAFF.

This clonotype was detected many times. This chain connects TRBV4-3 to TRBJ2-3, with D possibly TRBD2 on 6 matching bases. V was trimmed by 0 bases and J by 4 bases, leaving 11 bases between them. CDR3 length: 15 residues. The V gene's germline CDR1 is LGHNA and CDR2 YSLEER. CDR3 sequence (DNA): TGCGCCAGCAGCCAAGATCCCCCGGGGGCAGATACGCAGTATTTT. Encoded protein: CASSQDPPGADTQYF.

The chain recombines TRBV12-3 or TRBV12-4 with TRBJ2-2; 7 positions agree with TRBD1. The J segment lost 4 bases and the V segment lost 5 bases, leaving 7 bases of the junction unmatched. This CDR3 region has 15 residues. The chain's CDR3 is CASSPHRGLTGELFF. The CDR3 coding sequence is TGTGCCAGCAGTCCCCACAGGGGCCTCACCGGGGAGCTGTTTTTT.

CDR3 region: CASSSDRIGELFF. For the CDR3, the DNA is TGTGCCAGCAGTTCGGACAGAATCGGGGAGCTGTTTTTT. The chain recombines TRBV6-2 or TRBV6-3 with TRBJ2-2; D is possibly TRBD1 (6 bases). This CDR3 is 13 amino acids long. Germline V gene lookup returns CDR1 MNHEY and CDR2 SVGEGT. The V end lost 4 bases, the J end lost 7 bases, and 10 bases lay between the germline ends.

On this clonotype: Compared with germline, one end of the junction differs, possibly owing to a read error. The rearrangement uses TRBV6-6 and TRBJ2-1; D remains ambiguous. The CDR3 runs 12 residues. CDR1 is MNHNY and CDR2 is SVGAGI in the germline V gene (reference sequence). The CDR3 coding sequence is TGTGCCAGCAGCCAAGGACCCAGTGAGCGGTTCTTC. Residues: CASSQGPSERFF.